These T cell receptor beta chains were read from a single sample in a study of T cell responses to AZD1222 COVID-19 vaccine. The data were produced by immunoSEQ multiplex PCR, yet TCRdb's version contains in-frame clones alone and is incomplete. The sample includes about 150,000 clones, over 75% of them seen just once. This sample comprised peripheral blood, obtained on day 0 of AZD1222 vaccination. The receptors were gathered from an adult in good health. Both conserved end residues are part of each CDR3. D genes are given only for firm matches. The size field is filled for only some rows; it gives once, few, many or a size class.

J: TRBJ1-1; D: TRBD1; V: TRBV7-2; size: NA; DNA: TGTGCCAGCGATCCCAGAGGTCCGGGACAGGGGAACACTGAAGCTTTCTTT; CDR3: CASDPRGPGQGNTEAFF
J: TRBJ1-6; D: NA; V: TRBV5-4; size: NA; DNA: TGTGCCAGCAGCGCCAGTAATTCACCCCTCCACTTT; CDR3: CASSASNSPLHF
J: TRBJ2-2; D: NA; V: TRBV7-9; size: NA; DNA: TGTGCCAGCAGCTTAGTCGGCACCCCCGGGGAGCTGTTTTTT; CDR3: CASSLVGTPGELFF
J: TRBJ1-6; D: TRBD1; V: TRBV6-5; size: NA; DNA: TGTGCCAGCAGGATGGACAGGGGTAATAATTCACCCCTCCACTTT; CDR3: CASRMDRGNNSPLHF
J: TRBJ1-5; D: TRBD1; V: TRBV2; size: NA; DNA: TGTGCCAGCCGGCTACGACAGGGGGCAGGATCGCCCCAGCATTTT; CDR3: CASRLRQGAGSPQHF
J: TRBJ1-1; D: NA; V: TRBV28; size: NA; DNA: TGTGCCAGCTCGCAGGGGCGCGGGGCTTTCTTT; CDR3: CASSQGRGAFF
J: TRBJ2-7; D: NA; V: TRBV5-1; size: once; DNA: TGCGCCAGCAGCTTGGAACAGAAATCAATCCACGAGCAGTACTTC; CDR3: CASSLEQKSIHEQYF
J: TRBJ2-2; D: TRBD1; V: TRBV28; size: NA; DNA: TGTGCCAGCAGTTCTACCGGGACAGGGAACACCGGGGAGCTGTTTTTT; CDR3: CASSSTGTGNTGELFF
J: TRBJ2-5; D: TRBD2; V: TRBV19; size: NA; DNA: TGTGCCAGTAGTTTCGGGGGGGCCGAAGAGACCCAGTACTTC; CDR3: CASSFGGAEETQYF
J: TRBJ1-5; D: NA; V: TRBV19; size: NA; DNA: TGTGCCAGTAGTATAGACGAGGATCAGCCCCAGCATTTT; CDR3: CASSIDEDQPQHF
J: TRBJ1-2; D: NA; V: TRBV7-9; size: NA; DNA: TGTGCCAGCAGCTTAGACGGACAAATTTATGGCTACACCTTC; CDR3: CASSLDGQIYGYTF
J: TRBJ2-2; D: TRBD2; V: TRBV7-8; size: NA; DNA: TGTGGACTAGCGGGGAGAACCGGGGAGCTGTTTTTT; CDR3: CGLAGRTGELFF
J: TRBJ1-1; D: NA; V: TRBV6-5; size: NA; DNA: TGTGCCAGCAGGCCGAGCAGAGGGGGGCGTGGTGAAGCTTTCTTT; CDR3: CASRPSRGGRGEAFF
J: TRBJ1-2; D: TRBD1; V: TRBV9; size: NA; DNA: TGTGCCAGCAGGGGACAGGGGGCCATTGGCTACACCTTC; CDR3: CASRGQGAIGYTF
J: TRBJ1-1; D: TRBD1; V: TRBV5-4; size: NA; DNA: TGTGCCAGCAGCTTAGAATCAGGGGGCGAGACTGAAGCTTTCTTT; CDR3: CASSLESGGETEAFF
J: TRBJ2-2; D: TRBD2; V: TRBV5-4; size: few; DNA: TGTGCCAGCAGCTCTCTAGCGGAGGGTTCCGGGGAGCTGTTTTTT; CDR3: CASSSLAEGSGELFF
J: TRBJ1-4; D: NA; V: TRBV5-4; size: NA; DNA: TGTGCCAGCAGCTTGGACCAGAGTAATGAAAAACTGTTTTTT; CDR3: CASSLDQSNEKLFF
J: TRBJ2-1; D: TRBD1; V: TRBV7-3; size: once; DNA: TGTGCCAGCAGCTTAGACAGGGGTTGGGATGAGCAGTTCTTC; CDR3: CASSLDRGWDEQFF